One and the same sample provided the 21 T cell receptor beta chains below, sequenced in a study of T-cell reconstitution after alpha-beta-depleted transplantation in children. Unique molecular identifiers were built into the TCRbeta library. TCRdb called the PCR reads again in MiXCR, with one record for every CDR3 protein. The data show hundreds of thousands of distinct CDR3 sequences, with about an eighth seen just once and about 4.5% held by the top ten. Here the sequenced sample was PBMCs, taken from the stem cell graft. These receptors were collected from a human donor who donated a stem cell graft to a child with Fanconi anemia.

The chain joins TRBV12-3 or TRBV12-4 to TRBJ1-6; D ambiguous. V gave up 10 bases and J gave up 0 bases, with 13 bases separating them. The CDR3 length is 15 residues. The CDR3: CATSSSSSYNSPLHF. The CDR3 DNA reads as TGTGCCACCTCCTCATCAAGCTCCTATAATTCACCCCTCCACTTT.

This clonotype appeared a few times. CDR3 sequence reads: CASSLEAPANTGELFF. CDR3 coding DNA: TGCGCCAGCAGCTTGGAAGCGCCGGCGAACACCGGGGAGCTGTTTTTT. The gene calls are TRBV5-1 and TRBJ2-2; the D is unclear. Germline V gene sequence: CDR1 SGHRS, CDR2 YFSETQ. Trimming stripped 0 bases from V and 0 bases from J, with 9 bases between. The CDR3 has 16 amino acids.

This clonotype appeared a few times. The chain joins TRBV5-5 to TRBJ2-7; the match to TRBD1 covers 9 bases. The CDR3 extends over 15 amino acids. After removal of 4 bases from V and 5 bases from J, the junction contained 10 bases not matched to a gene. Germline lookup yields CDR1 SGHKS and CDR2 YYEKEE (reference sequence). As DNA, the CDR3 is TGTGCCAGCAGCGGGAGGACAGGGGCGGGGCACGAGCAGTACTTC. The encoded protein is CASSGRTGAGHEQYF. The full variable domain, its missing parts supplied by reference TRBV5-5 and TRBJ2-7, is DAGVTQSPTHLIKTRGQQVTLRCSPISGHKSVSWYQQVLGQGPQFIFQYYEKEERGRGNFPDRFSARQFPNYSSELNVNALLLGDSALYLCASSGRTGAGHEQYFGPGTRLTVT.

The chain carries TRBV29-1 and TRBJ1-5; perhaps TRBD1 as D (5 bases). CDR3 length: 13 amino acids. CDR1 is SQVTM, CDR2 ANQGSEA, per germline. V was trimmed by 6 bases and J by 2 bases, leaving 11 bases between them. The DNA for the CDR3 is TGCAGCGTAATGACAGATCGCAATCAGCCCCAGCATTTT. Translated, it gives CSVMTDRNQPQHF. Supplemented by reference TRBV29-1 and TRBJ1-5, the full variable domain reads SAVISQKPSRDICQRGTSLTIQCQVDSQVTMMFWYRQQPGQSLTLIATANQGSEATYESGFVIDKFPISRPNLTFSTLTVSNMSPEDSSIYLCSVMTDRNQPQHFGDGTRLSIL.

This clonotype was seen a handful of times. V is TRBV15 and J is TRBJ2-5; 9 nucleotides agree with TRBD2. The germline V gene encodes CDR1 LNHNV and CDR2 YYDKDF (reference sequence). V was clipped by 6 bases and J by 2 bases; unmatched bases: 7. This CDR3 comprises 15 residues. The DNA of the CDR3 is TGTGCCACCAGGCGGACTAGCGAGTCTCAAGAGACCCAGTACTTC. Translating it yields CATRRTSESQETQYF.

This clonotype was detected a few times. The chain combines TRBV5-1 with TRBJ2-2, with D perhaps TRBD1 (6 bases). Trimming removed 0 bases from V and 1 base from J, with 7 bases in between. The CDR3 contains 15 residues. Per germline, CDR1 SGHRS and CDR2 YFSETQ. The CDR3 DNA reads TGCGCCAGCAGCTTGGCACAGGGGAACACCGGGGAGCTGTTTTTT. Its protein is CASSLAQGNTGELFF.

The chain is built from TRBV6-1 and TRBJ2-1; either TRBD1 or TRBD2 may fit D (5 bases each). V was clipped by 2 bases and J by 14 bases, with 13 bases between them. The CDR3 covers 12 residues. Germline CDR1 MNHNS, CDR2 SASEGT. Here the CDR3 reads CASSEQGTGKFF. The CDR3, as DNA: TGTGCCAGCAGTGAACAGGGTACGGGAAAGTTCTTC.

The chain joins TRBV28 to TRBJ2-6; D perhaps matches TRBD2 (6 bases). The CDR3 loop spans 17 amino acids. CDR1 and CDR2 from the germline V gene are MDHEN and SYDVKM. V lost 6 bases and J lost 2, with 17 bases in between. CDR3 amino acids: CASSRRAGKTGANVLTF. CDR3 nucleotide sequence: TGTGCCAGCAGCCGCCGGGCGGGGAAAACTGGGGCCAACGTCCTGACTTTC.

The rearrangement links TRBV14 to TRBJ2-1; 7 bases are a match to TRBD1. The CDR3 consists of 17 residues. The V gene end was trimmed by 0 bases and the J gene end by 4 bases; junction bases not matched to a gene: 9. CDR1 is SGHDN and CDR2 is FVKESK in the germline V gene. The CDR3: CASSQEERGRGYNEQFF. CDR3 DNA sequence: TGTGCCAGCAGCCAAGAGGAGAGGGGGCGCGGGTACAATGAGCAGTTCTTC.

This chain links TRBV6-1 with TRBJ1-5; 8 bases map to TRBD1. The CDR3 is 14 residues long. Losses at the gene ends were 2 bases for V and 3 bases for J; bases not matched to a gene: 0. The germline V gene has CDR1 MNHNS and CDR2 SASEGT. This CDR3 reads CASSEQGANQPQHF. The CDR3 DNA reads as TGTGCCAGCAGTGAACAGGGGGCCAATCAGCCCCAGCATTTT.

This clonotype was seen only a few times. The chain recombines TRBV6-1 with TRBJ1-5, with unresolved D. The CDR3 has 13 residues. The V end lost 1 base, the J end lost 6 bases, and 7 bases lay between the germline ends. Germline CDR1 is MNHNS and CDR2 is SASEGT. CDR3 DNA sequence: TGTGCCAGCAGTGAAGGGTCCCGTCAGCCCCAGCATTTT. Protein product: CASSEGSRQPQHF.

CDR3 region: CASSLAQRETQYF. DNA for the CDR3: TGTGCCAGCAGCTTAGCGCAGAGGGAGACCCAGTACTTC. V gene TRBV7-2 combines with J gene TRBJ2-5; the D is unclear. The germline V and J ends were trimmed by 0 bases and 5 bases, with 7 bases remaining between them. This CDR3 is 13 amino acids long. Germline V gene lookup returns CDR1 SGHTA and CDR2 FQGNSA.

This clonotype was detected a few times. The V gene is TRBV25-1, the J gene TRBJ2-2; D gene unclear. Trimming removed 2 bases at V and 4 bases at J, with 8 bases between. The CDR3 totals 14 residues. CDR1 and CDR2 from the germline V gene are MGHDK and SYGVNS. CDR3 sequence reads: CASSETEPTGELFF. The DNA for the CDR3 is TGTGCCAGCAGTGAAACAGAACCCACCGGGGAGCTGTTTTTT.

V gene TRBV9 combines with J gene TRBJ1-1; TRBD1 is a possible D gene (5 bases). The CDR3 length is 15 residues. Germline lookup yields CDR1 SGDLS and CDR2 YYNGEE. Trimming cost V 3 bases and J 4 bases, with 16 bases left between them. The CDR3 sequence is CASSGLGDGATEAFF. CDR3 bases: TGTGCCAGCAGCGGTCTCGGGGATGGGGCCACTGAAGCTTTCTTT. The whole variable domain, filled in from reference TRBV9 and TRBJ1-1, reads DSGVTQTPKHLITATGQRVTLRCSPRSGDLSVYWYQQSLDQGLQFLIQYYNGEERAKGNILERFSAQQFPDLHSELNLSSLELGDSALYFCASSGLGDGATEAFFGQGTRLTVV.

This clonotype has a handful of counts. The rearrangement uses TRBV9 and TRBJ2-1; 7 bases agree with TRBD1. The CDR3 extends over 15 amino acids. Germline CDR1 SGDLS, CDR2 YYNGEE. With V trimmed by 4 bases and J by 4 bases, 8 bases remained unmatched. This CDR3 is CASSQGQAEYNEQFF. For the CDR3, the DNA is TGTGCCAGCAGCCAAGGACAGGCCGAATACAATGAGCAGTTCTTC.

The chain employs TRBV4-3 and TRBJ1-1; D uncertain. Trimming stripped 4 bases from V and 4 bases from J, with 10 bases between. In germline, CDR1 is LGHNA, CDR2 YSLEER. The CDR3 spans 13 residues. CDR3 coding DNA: TGCGCCAGCAGCCTCCTAACGGGCACTGAAGCTTTCTTT. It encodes CASSLLTGTEAFF.

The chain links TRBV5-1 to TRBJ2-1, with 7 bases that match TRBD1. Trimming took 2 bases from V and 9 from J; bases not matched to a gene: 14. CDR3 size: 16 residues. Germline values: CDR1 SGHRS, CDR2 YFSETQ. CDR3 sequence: CASSFSTGIYLGEQFF. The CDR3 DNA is TGCGCCAGCAGCTTCTCGACAGGGATCTATCTGGGTGAGCAGTTCTTC.

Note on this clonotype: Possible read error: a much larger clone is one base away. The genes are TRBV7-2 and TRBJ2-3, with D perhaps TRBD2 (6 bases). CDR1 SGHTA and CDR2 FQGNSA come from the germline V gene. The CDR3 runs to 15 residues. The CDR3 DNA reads TGTGCCAGAAGCTTAGGCAGCGGGCCCACAGATACGCAGTATTTT. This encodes CARSLGSGPTDTQYF.

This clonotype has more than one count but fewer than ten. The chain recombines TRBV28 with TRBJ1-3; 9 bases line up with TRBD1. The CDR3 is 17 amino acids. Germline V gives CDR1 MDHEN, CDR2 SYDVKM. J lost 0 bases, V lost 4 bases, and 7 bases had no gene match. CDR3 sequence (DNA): TGTGCCAGCAGTTCCTGGACAGGGGTCGCCTCTGGAAACACCATATATTTT. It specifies CASSSWTGVASGNTIYF.

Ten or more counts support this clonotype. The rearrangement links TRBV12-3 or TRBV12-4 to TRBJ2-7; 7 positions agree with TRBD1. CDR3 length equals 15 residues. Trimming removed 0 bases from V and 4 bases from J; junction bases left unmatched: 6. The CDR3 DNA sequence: TGTGCCAGCAGTTTAGCGTGGGACAGAGCTTACGAGCAGTACTTC. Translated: CASSLAWDRAYEQYF.

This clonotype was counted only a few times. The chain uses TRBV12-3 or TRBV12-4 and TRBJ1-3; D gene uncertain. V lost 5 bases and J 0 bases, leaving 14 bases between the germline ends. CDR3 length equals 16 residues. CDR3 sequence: CASSGPQVSSGNTIYF. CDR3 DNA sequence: TGTGCCAGCAGTGGTCCTCAAGTCAGCTCTGGAAACACCATATATTTT.